This TCR beta chain was identified in a study of T cell responses to AZD1222 COVID-19 vaccine. This CDR3 comprises 13 residues. Germline V gives CDR1 LNHNV, CDR2 YYDKDF (reference sequence). The V and J ends lost 4 bases and 9 bases respectively, with 13 bases between them. Some clones are missing from TCRdb's copy, which holds only in-frame ones; the method was immunoSEQ multiplex PCR. Altogether more than 65,000 clones are present, 85% to 90% being singletons, with the ten largest covering about 7%. The sequence derives from an adult in good health. The chain carries TRBV15 and TRBJ2-1, with D unresolved. This specimen was peripheral blood, taken on day 0 of AZD1222 vaccination. The CDR3 nucleotides read TGTGCCACCAGCACGGACCAGACGGGTGAGCAGTTCTTC. It encodes CATSTDQTGEQFF.